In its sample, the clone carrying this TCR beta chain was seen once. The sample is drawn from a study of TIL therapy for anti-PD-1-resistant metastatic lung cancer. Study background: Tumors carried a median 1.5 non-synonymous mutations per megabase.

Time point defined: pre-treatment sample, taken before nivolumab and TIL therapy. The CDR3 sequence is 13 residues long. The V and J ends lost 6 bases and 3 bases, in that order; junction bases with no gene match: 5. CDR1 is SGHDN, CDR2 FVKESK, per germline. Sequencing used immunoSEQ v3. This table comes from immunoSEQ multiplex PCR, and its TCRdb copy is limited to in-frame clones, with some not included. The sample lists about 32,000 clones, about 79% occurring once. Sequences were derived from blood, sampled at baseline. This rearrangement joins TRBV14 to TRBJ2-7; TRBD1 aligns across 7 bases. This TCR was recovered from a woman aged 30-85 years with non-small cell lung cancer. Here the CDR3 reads CASRPGQLYEQYF. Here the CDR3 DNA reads TGTGCCAGCAGACCGGGACAGCTCTACGAGCAGTACTTC.